Included here is one TCR beta chain sequence, with context. The antigen is unknown. This record belongs to a study of monozygotic twins with inflammatory bowel disease. Study-level findings and limits: Inverse Simpson values showed less TCRbeta diversity in IBD patients than in their healthy co-twins. Researchers report that IBD patients shared fewer clonotypes with others than healthy twins, especially amid disease activity.

The CDR3 is made up of 16 amino acids. Germline CDR1 SGHRS, CDR2 YFSETQ. For every sample, eight separate reactions were used to make cDNA. Addition of UMIs with a 6-nucleotide sample barcode was achieved by template switching. TCRdb derives one entry per CDR3 protein from the 5' RACE reads, leaving out DNA. Recorded for this sample: some 130,000 distinct CDR3 sequences. The receptor comes from a human donor with ulcerative colitis or Crohn's disease, or a healthy co-twin of an affected twin (not recorded which). The rearrangement links TRBV5-1 to TRBJ2-3; TCRdb selects TRBD1, and the lack of DNA leaves this call unchecked. The sequencing sample was made of blood. CDR3: CASSLEGVGNTDTQYF. Using reference TRBV5-1 and TRBJ2-3 for the parts outside the CDR3, the full variable domain is KAGVTQTPRYLIKTRGQQVTLSCSPISGHRSVSWYQQTPGQGLQFLFEYFSETQRNKGNFPGRFSGRQFSNSRSEMNVSTLELGDSALYLCASSLEGVGNTDTQYFGPGTRLTVL.